Shown below are 25 T cell receptor beta chains from a single sample sequenced in a study of cytomegalovirus exposure and HLA in healthy donors. It was with 60 Vbeta and 13 Jbeta primers that the PCR ran. Generated by immunoSEQ multiplex PCR, the TCRdb table keeps only in-frame clones and is missing some. The sample lists some 120,000 clones; around 10% were seen once. The sequencing input was PBMCs. These receptors all come from a young man in good health and CMV-seronegative.

The genes are TRBV11-3 and TRBJ2-7, with TRBD2 matching over 11 bases. The junction had 8 bases not matched to a gene; V was cut back by 1 base and J by 3 bases. CDR1 and CDR2 from the germline V gene are SGHNT and YENEEA. CDR3 length: 17 amino acids. The CDR3 sequence is CASSLGLAGWGNYEQYF. The CDR3 DNA is TGTGCCAGCAGCTTAGGACTAGCGGGATGGGGGAACTACGAGCAGTACTTC.

V and J are TRBV18 and TRBJ2-7; D possibly corresponds to TRBD1 (5 bases). CDR3 size: 14 residues. V shed 3 bases and J shed 6 bases, with 15 bases lying between them. Per the germline V gene, CDR1 is KGHSH and CDR2 is LQKENI. The CDR3 nucleotides read TGTGCCAGCTCACCTCTATCTGACAGCAGCGAGCAGTACTTC. Protein sequence: CASSPLSDSSEQYF.

This clone was seen a handful of times. This chain uses TRBV7-2 with TRBJ1-1; the D gene is possibly TRBD1 (6 bases). Germline CDR1 reads SGHTA; CDR2 reads FQGNSA. CDR3 length: 14 residues. Between the trimmed V and J ends, which lost 3 bases and 11 bases, there was a span of 19 bases. The CDR3 sequence: CASSFPGGPTKAFF. CDR3 bases: TGTGCCAGCAGCTTCCCTGGGGGCCCTACTAAGGCTTTCTTT.

V usage is TRBV7-9 and J usage is TRBJ1-6; TRBD1 aligns across 10 bases. V lost 5 bases and J lost 8; bases outside the gene matches: 6. Germline values: CDR1 SEHNR, CDR2 FQNEAQ (reference sequence). The CDR3 length is 15 residues. In DNA form, the CDR3 reads TGTGCCAGCAGCGAGCGGACAGGGGGATATTCACCCCTCCACTTT. Residues: CASSERTGGYSPLHF.

This clone was observed a few times. The gene calls are TRBV7-9 and TRBJ2-7, with D unresolved. V lost 4 bases and J lost 3, with 7 bases in between. Germline V gene sequence: CDR1 SEHNR, CDR2 FQNEAQ (reference sequence). The CDR3 is made up of 12 amino acids. This CDR3 is CASSSASYEQYF. As DNA, the CDR3 is TGTGCCAGCAGCTCCGCGAGCTACGAGCAGTACTTC.

This clone was recorded a few times. In nucleotides, the CDR3 is TGTGCTAGTGGTTTGGACCGGTTTGAGGGAGCGGGCTACGAGCAGTACTTC. Translating gives CASGLDRFEGAGYEQYF. The V gene is TRBV12-5, the J gene TRBJ2-7; TRBD2 is a possible D gene (6 bases). V dropped 1 base and J dropped 3 bases, with 19 bases sitting between them. CDR1 LGHNT and CDR2 FRNRAP come from the germline V gene. CDR3 size: 17 residues.

CDR3 protein: CASSIARTYPLSGNTIYF. DNA for the CDR3: TGCGCCAGCAGCATAGCACGGACATACCCTCTCTCTGGAAACACCATATATTTT. This rearrangement joins TRBV5-1 to TRBJ1-3; D is possibly TRBD1 (5 bases). CDR3 length: 18 amino acids. Germline CDR1 SGHRS, CDR2 YFSETQ. With 4 bases removed from V and 0 bases from J, the gap between germline ends came to 20 bases.

This clone has more than one count but fewer than ten. This chain links TRBV9 with TRBJ2-1; 10 bases fit TRBD2. The germline V gene encodes CDR1 SGDLS and CDR2 YYNGEE. Germline trimming cut 0 bases from V and 0 bases from J; bases unmatched to any gene: 3. CDR3 size: 17 residues. For the CDR3, the DNA is TGTGCCAGCAGCGTAGCGTCTAGCGGGAGCTCCTACAATGAGCAGTTCTTC. It codes for CASSVASSGSSYNEQFF.

The V call is TRBV18, the J call TRBJ2-7; 7 positions match TRBD2. Germline assignment: CDR1 KGHSH and CDR2 LQKENI. CDR3 length: 13 residues. V lost 3 bases and J lost 6; bases outside the gene matches: 5. Here the CDR3 DNA reads TGTGCCAGCTCACCGGCGGGGGTTTCCGAGCAGTACTTC. This sequence encodes CASSPAGVSEQYF.

This clone was counted between two and nine times. The chain has TRBV10-3 and TRBJ2-5; D is perhaps TRBD2 (5 bases). V dropped 4 bases and J dropped 3 bases, with 9 bases sitting between them. The germline V gene has CDR1 ENHRY and CDR2 SYGVKD. The length of the CDR3 is 13 residues. The CDR3 loop is CAISGRVKETQYF. CDR3 in DNA: TGTGCCATCAGTGGGCGGGTTAAAGAGACCCAGTACTTC.

This clone was picked up a small number of times. The V gene is TRBV2, the J gene TRBJ1-6, with D tentatively TRBD1 (5 bases). The V end lost 8 bases, the J end lost 4 bases, and 18 bases lay between the germline ends. This CDR3 is 16 amino acids long. CDR1 and CDR2 (germline): SNHLY, FYNNEI. CDR3: CASGASLFEYNSPLHF. The CDR3 DNA sequence: TGTGCCAGCGGGGCCAGCTTATTCGAATATAATTCACCCCTCCACTTT.

This clone was found a few times. V usage is TRBV4-3 and J usage is TRBJ1-4; 9 nucleotides match TRBD1. Trimming cost V 1 base and J 6 bases; bases outside gene matches: 6. The CDR3 length is 16 residues. In germline, CDR1 is LGHNA, CDR2 YSLEER. The CDR3 protein is CASSQGPGQGYEKLFF. The CDR3 DNA sequence: TGCGCCAGCAGCCAAGGCCCGGGACAGGGTTATGAAAAACTGTTTTTT.

The rearrangement uses TRBV4-3 and TRBJ2-1; 7 bases fit TRBD2. J lost 10 bases, V lost 4 bases, and 16 bases had no gene match. Germline V gene sequence: CDR1 LGHNA, CDR2 YSLEER. The CDR3 sequence is 16 residues long. This chain's CDR3 is CASSRQAREGPHEQFF. As DNA, the CDR3 is TGCGCCAGCAGCCGTCAGGCGAGGGAGGGACCACACGAGCAGTTCTTC.

Only a few counts were recorded for this clone. This chain links TRBV6-1 with TRBJ2-7, with 8 bases that match TRBD2. The germline gives CDR1 MNHNS, CDR2 SASEGT. V was clipped by 2 bases and J by 0 bases; unmatched bases: 3. This CDR3 spans 15 amino acids. The CDR3 here is CASSETSGSSYEQYF. Here the CDR3 DNA reads TGTGCCAGCAGTGAAACTAGCGGCTCCTCCTACGAGCAGTACTTC.

This clone was found a few times. The genes are TRBV7-9 and TRBJ1-1; D gene uncertain. V dropped 5 bases and J dropped 4 bases, with 11 bases sitting between them. The CDR3 runs 13 residues. CDR1 and CDR2 (germline): SEHNR, FQNEAQ (reference sequence). The CDR3 loop is CASSLLAGTEAFF. In nucleotides, the CDR3 is TGTGCCAGCAGCCTCCTGGCGGGCACTGAAGCTTTCTTT. The variable domain in full, completed from reference TRBV7-9 and TRBJ1-1, reads DTGVSQNPRHKITKRGQNVTFRCDPISEHNRLYWYRQTLGQGPEFLTYFQNEAQLEKSRLLSDRFSAERPKGSFSTLEIQRTEQGDSAMYLCASSLLAGTEAFFGQGTRLTVV.

V gene TRBV4-3 combines with J gene TRBJ1-2; D is unclear. The V gene's germline CDR1 is LGHNA and CDR2 YSLEER. The CDR3 length is 14 residues. V was cut by 4 bases and J by 3 bases, with 12 bases left in between. The CDR3 DNA reads TGCGCCAGCAGCCGAGCGGGAGGAGACTATGGCTACACCTTC. It translates to CASSRAGGDYGYTF.

The gene calls are TRBV28 and TRBJ2-7; 14 bases are shared with TRBD2. In germline, CDR1 is MDHEN, CDR2 SYDVKM. The CDR3 totals 14 residues. Losses at the gene ends were 8 bases for V and 2 bases for J; bases not matched to a gene: 2. This CDR3 reads CASGLAGGAYEQYF. CDR3 bases: TGTGCCAGCGGACTAGCGGGAGGCGCCTACGAGCAGTACTTC. Full variable domain (missing parts from reference TRBV28 and TRBJ2-7): DVKVTQSSRYLVKRTGEKVFLECVQDMDHENMFWYRQDPGLGLRLIYFSYDVKMKEKGDIPEGYSVSREKKERFSLILESASTNQTSMYLCASGLAGGAYEQYFGPGTRLTVT.

This clone has just a few counts. The chain has TRBV5-6 and TRBJ2-7; TRBD1 agrees at 8 bases. The CDR3 loop spans 14 amino acids. CDR1 and CDR2 (germline): SGHDT, YYEEEE. V shed 4 bases, J shed 4 bases, and the junction held 7 bases outside the gene matches. The CDR3 sequence is CASSPGQGGYEQYF. In DNA form, the CDR3 reads TGTGCCAGCAGCCCCGGACAGGGCGGATACGAGCAGTACTTC.

This clone has more than one count but fewer than ten. The J gene is TRBJ2-7, the V gene TRBV9; D perhaps matches TRBD2 (5 bases). The CDR3 spans 15 residues. The V gene lost 0 bases and the J gene lost 4 bases, with 14 bases spanning the gap. Germline CDR1 and CDR2: SGDLS and YYNGEE. CDR3 residues: CASSVAPSSPYEQYF. The CDR3 DNA follows: TGTGCCAGCAGCGTAGCCCCATCTAGCCCGTACGAGCAGTACTTC.

This clone came up a few times. The gene calls are TRBV7-6 and TRBJ2-7, with D perhaps matching TRBD2 (6 bases). This CDR3 comprises 15 residues. CDR1 and CDR2 from the germline V gene are SGHVS and FNYEAQ. V was clipped by 5 bases and J by 6 bases, with 20 bases between them. CDR3 loop: CASSRELSHDGEQYF. CDR3 nucleotide sequence: TGTGCCAGCAGCCGGGAGTTGAGTCATGACGGCGAGCAGTACTTC.

This rearrangement joins TRBV7-9 to TRBJ2-5; TRBD2 is a possible D gene (5 bases). The CDR3 runs 12 residues. Trimming removed 4 bases from V and 2 bases from J, with 5 bases in between. Germline V gene data show CDR1 as SEHNR and CDR2 as FQNEAQ (reference sequence). CDR3 in DNA: TGTGCCAGCAGCTCGGGACAAGAGACCCAGTACTTC. This encodes CASSSGQETQYF.

The chain uses TRBV28 and TRBJ1-4; D ambiguous. V lost 3 bases to trimming and J lost 8 bases, with 10 bases between them. CDR3 length: 13 residues. Germline CDR1 MDHEN, CDR2 SYDVKM. The CDR3 coding sequence is TGTGCCAGCAGTTTTCCCGCGGAGGAAAAACTGTTTTTT. Translating it yields CASSFPAEEKLFF.

This chain joins TRBV19 and TRBJ2-2; 7 nucleotides agree with TRBD2. V was pared by 3 bases and J by 4 bases, with 5 bases of the junction left unmatched. CDR1 and CDR2 (germline): LNHDA, SQIVND (reference sequence). The CDR3 has 15 residues. The CDR3, as DNA: TGTGCCAGTAGTATGGTGCTAGCGGCCACCGGGGAGCTGTTTTTT. Its protein is CASSMVLAATGELFF.

This clone was recorded a few times. The chain has TRBV5-6 and TRBJ2-3; a possible D gene is TRBD2 (7 bases). The CDR3 is 14 residues long. V lost 1 base to trimming and J lost 8 bases, with 14 bases between them. Germline lookup yields CDR1 SGHDT and CDR2 YYEEEE. The CDR3 bases are TGTGCCAGCAGCTTGAAGCGGGACACGGGTACGCAGTATTTT. This encodes CASSLKRDTGTQYF.

A few counts support this clone. The chain combines TRBV7-2 with TRBJ2-1, with D perhaps TRBD2 (5 bases). Looked up from germline, CDR1 is SGHTA and CDR2 is FQGNSA. The CDR3 consists of 14 residues. The germline V and J ends were trimmed by 1 base and 6 bases, with 10 bases remaining between them. CDR3 protein: CASSLGGSVNEQFF. The CDR3 nucleotides are TGTGCCAGCAGCTTAGGGGGTAGCGTCAATGAGCAGTTCTTC. Full variable domain (remainder filled in from reference TRBV7-2 and TRBJ2-1): GAGVSQSPSNKVTEKGKDVELRCDPISGHTALYWYRQSLGQGLEFLIYFQGNSAPDKSGLPSDRFSAERTGGSVSTLTIQRTQQEDSAVYLCASSLGGSVNEQFFGPGTRLTVL.